This record concerns one TCR beta chain sequence. This entry belongs to a study of blood T cell repertoires in COVID-19. Across the study: Samples taken during acute and convalescent COVID-19 were collected in the United States, Italy and Spain. PBMCs, B-cell-depleted T cells, or T cells provided the cDNA or gDNA that made up the material.

V lost 6 bases to trimming and J lost 7 bases, with 7 bases between them. The CDR3 has 10 amino acids. Germline V lookup: CDR1 DFQATT, CDR2 SNEGSKA (reference sequence). Per the original methods: Estimated nucleated cell counts came from reference gene primer amplification. The table came from immunoSEQ multiplex PCR; TCRdb's copy has only in-frame clones and leaves some out. V and J calls and clone size come straight from that table; D and trimming were deduced from the DNA. Of about 99,000 clones detected, more than 75% appear once; the ten largest clones hold around 11%. The sample was peripheral blood. The sequence was obtained from a human donor in a cohort sampled during active COVID-19. V gene TRBV20-1 combines with J gene TRBJ2-4; no definite D call. The CDR3 spells CSAKQNIQYF. The CDR3, as DNA: TGCAGTGCCAAACAGAACATTCAGTACTTC.